A selection of T cell receptor beta chains follows, all from one sample in a study of T cells in Graves' hyperthyroidism and ophthalmopathy. TCRdb passed the multiplex PCR reads through MiXCR, listing each CDR3 protein once. The sample includes hundreds of thousands of distinct CDR3 sequences, around 15% of them seen just once. Material for sequencing was blood. The receptor set was obtained from a woman younger than 35 with Graves' hyperthyroidism. The CDR3 runs from the conserved cysteine through the conserved F or W. The D gene is left open where the match is weak.

v_gene,d_gene,j_gene,CDR3aa
TRBV20-1,TRBD2,TRBJ2-7,CSARAGLAGTNPYEQYF
TRBV24-1,.,TRBJ2-7,CATSDRTSDSSEQYF
TRBV18,.,TRBJ2-3,CASSPEVDTQYF
TRBV24-1,.,TRBJ1-2,CATSDPKTGAYGYTF
TRBV12-3/TRBV12-4,.,TRBJ2-3,CASSLNGGADTQYF
TRBV20-1,.,TRBJ1-1,CSLRGQQRAFF
TRBV6-1,TRBD1,TRBJ2-7,CASNTGTVTYEQYF
TRBV2,.,TRBJ1-4,CASSVFRGGNEKLFF
TRBV2,.,TRBJ1-1,CAIPRGRAEAFF
TRBV11-2,.,TRBJ2-1,CATGASPNNEQFF
TRBV6-2/TRBV6-3,TRBD1,TRBJ1-5,CASSSAGGSQPQHF
TRBV4-1,.,TRBJ2-1,CASSQVSAGTLYNEQFF
TRBV5-1,.,TRBJ2-1,CASRGGTGWNNEQFF
TRBV28,TRBD2,TRBJ2-7,CASNPPTSGRRGEQYF
TRBV2,.,TRBJ2-7,CASSEALQAPPKNLQYF
TRBV19,TRBD1,TRBJ1-1,CASSPNRGLLNTEAFF
TRBV19,TRBD2,TRBJ2-5,CASSPSGGQETQYF
TRBV24-1,TRBD1,TRBJ2-1,CATSDRERRTGYNEQFF
TRBV11-2,TRBD2,TRBJ2-1,CASRRWRGDYNEQFF
TRBV6-1,TRBD1,TRBJ2-1,CASSQGGQANEQFF
TRBV27,.,TRBJ2-5,CASSLVTPGAQETQYF
TRBV9,TRBD1,TRBJ2-1,CASSAWGQRLNEQFF
TRBV20-1,.,TRBJ1-2,CSAPDRPKGGYTF
TRBV3-1,.,TRBJ1-2,CASRLGGADGYTF
TRBV2,.,TRBJ2-1,CASSSSGGRDEQFF
TRBV3-1,TRBD2,TRBJ2-7,CASSQIMRELHF
TRBV6-2/TRBV6-3,TRBD1,TRBJ1-3,CASSKGGASGNTIYF
TRBV7-9,TRBD2,TRBJ2-7,CASSFTGTSSSEQYF
TRBV12-3/TRBV12-4,.,TRBJ2-7,CASRHPPTYEQYF
TRBV11-3,.,TRBJ1-1,CASSSSRDGNTEAFF
TRBV15,.,TRBJ2-1,CATSGGLSYNEQFF
TRBV30,TRBD2,TRBJ2-5,CAWSEFLAGTHQETQYF
TRBV7-2,.,TRBJ1-5,CASSFRPHPQGNQPQHF
TRBV29-1,TRBD1,TRBJ2-1,CSGLGQGDMGEQFF
TRBV5-1,.,TRBJ1-6,CASTRGWDANSPLHF
TRBV14,TRBD2,TRBJ2-1,CASRGLAGSNEQFF
TRBV7-2,.,TRBJ1-1,CASTLGGITEAFF
TRBV6-5,.,TRBJ2-5,CASSYYPRGAGETQYF
TRBV7-8,.,TRBJ2-3,CASRGGNTDTQYF
TRBV19,.,TRBJ2-7,CATSQERVFYEQYF
TRBV19,.,TRBJ2-7,CASSTPDGPSSYEQYF
TRBV2,.,TRBJ2-7,CASRFPSLTGRIYEQYF
TRBV10-3,.,TRBJ1-6,CAIAASSYNSPLHF
TRBV28,.,TRBJ2-1,CASSLLYNEQFF
TRBV12-3/TRBV12-4,.,TRBJ1-1,CASSPAGGTTEAFF